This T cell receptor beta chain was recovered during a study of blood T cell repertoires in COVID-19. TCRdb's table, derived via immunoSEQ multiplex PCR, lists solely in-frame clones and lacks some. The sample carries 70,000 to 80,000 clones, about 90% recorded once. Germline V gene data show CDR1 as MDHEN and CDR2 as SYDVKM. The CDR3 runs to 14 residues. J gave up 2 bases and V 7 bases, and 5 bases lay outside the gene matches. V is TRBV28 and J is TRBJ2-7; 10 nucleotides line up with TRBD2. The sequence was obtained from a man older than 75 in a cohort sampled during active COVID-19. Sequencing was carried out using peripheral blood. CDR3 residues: CASTHGLAAYEQYF. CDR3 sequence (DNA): TGTGCCAGCACCCACGGACTAGCGGCCTACGAGCAGTACTTC.